The 11 T cell receptor beta chains in this list originate from one sample, sequenced in a study of cytomegalovirus exposure and HLA in healthy donors. PCR primers comprised 60 Vbeta and 13 Jbeta primers. Profiling relied on immunoSEQ multiplex PCR, and the TCRdb table lists in-frame clones only, not all of them. The top ten hold 1.2% of the sample, which has about 180,000 clones, roughly 88% seen once. The specimen sequenced was PBMCs. The receptor set was obtained from a boy aged 2-15 years in good health and CMV-seronegative.

This chain links TRBV6-1 with TRBJ1-5, with D tentatively TRBD1 (6 bases). Between the trimmed V and J ends, which lost 3 bases and 0 bases, there was a span of 12 bases. CDR1 and CDR2 from the germline V gene are MNHNS and SASEGT. The CDR3 totals 16 residues. The CDR3 reads CASSELGGGSNQPQHF. The CDR3 DNA reads TGTGCCAGCAGTGAGTTAGGGGGGGGTAGCAATCAGCCCCAGCATTTT.

The chain employs TRBV30 and TRBJ2-3, with 11 bases matching TRBD2. V trimming: 2 bases; J trimming: 0 bases; junction bases outside the gene matches: 7. The germline gives CDR1 GTSNPN, CDR2 SVGIG (reference sequence). The CDR3 is 17 residues long. In DNA, the CDR3 is TGTGCCTGGAGTCCCGGGCGGACTAGCGGGAGCACAGATACGCAGTATTTT. Translation: CAWSPGRTSGSTDTQYF.

The chain employs TRBV19 and TRBJ1-5, with a tentative D call TRBD1 (5 bases). The CDR3 spans 14 residues. With 3 bases removed from V and 11 bases from J, the gap between germline ends came to 17 bases. Germline loops: CDR1 LNHDA, CDR2 SQIVND (reference sequence). CDR3 sequence: CASSIVGAMAAQHF. CDR3 coding DNA: TGTGCCAGTAGTATCGTAGGGGCCATGGCGGCCCAGCATTTT.

The chain joins TRBV11-1 to TRBJ2-1, with 12 bases that match TRBD2. Trimming at V came to 3 bases and at J to 5 bases, leaving 2 bases not matched to a gene. Germline V lookup: CDR1 SGHAT, CDR2 FQDESV (reference sequence). The CDR3 loop spans 15 amino acids. The CDR3 sequence: CASSFGLAGNNEQFF. CDR3 DNA: TGTGCCAGCAGCTTCGGACTAGCGGGGAACAATGAGCAGTTCTTC.

In this sample, this clone turned up a few times. The V call is TRBV7-6, the J call TRBJ2-5; no reliable D call. CDR1 and CDR2 from the germline V gene are SGHVS and FNYEAQ. The V gene lost 7 bases and the J gene lost 3 bases, with 12 bases spanning the gap. The CDR3 has 13 amino acids. This CDR3 reads CASNKLLKETQYF. CDR3 sequence (DNA): TGTGCCAGCAACAAACTACTCAAAGAGACCCAGTACTTC. Full variable domain (rest looked up from reference TRBV7-6 and TRBJ2-5): GAGVSQSPRYKVTKRGQDVALRCDPISGHVSLYWYRQALGQGPEFLTYFNYEAQQDKSGLPNDRFSAERPEGSISTLTIQRTEQRDSAMYRCASNKLLKETQYFGPGTRLLVL.

The chain has TRBV4-3 and TRBJ1-2, with a possible D match to TRBD1 (6 bases). The V end was cut by 4 bases, the J end by 3 bases, with 15 bases between. The CDR3 is 15 residues long. From germline, CDR1 is LGHNA and CDR2 YSLEER. This chain's CDR3 is CASSRTLGQDYGYTF. The CDR3 nucleotides are TGCGCCAGCAGCCGAACGCTGGGACAAGACTATGGCTACACCTTC.

CDR3 nucleotides: TGTGCCAGTAGTATAAGCCTCGGACTAAACACTGAAGCTTTCTTT. It specifies CASSISLGLNTEAFF. The V gene is TRBV19, the J gene TRBJ1-1; D ambiguous. CDR3 size: 15 residues. V was trimmed by 2 bases and J by 2 bases, leaving 12 bases between them. Germline CDR1 and CDR2: LNHDA and SQIVND (reference sequence).

V usage is TRBV5-4 and J usage is TRBJ2-4; 7 bases are a match to TRBD1. This CDR3 spans 15 amino acids. CDR1 SGHNT and CDR2 YYREEE come from the germline V gene (reference sequence). The ends lost 4 bases at V and 1 base at J; junction bases unmatched: 5. CDR3 DNA: TGTGCCAGCAGCGCCGCGGACAGGGCCAAAAACATTCAGTACTTC. Translation gives CASSAADRAKNIQYF.

The CDR3 loop is CASWEGTYGYTF. The CDR3 bases are TGTGCCAGCTGGGAGGGGACCTATGGCTACACCTTC. The gene calls are TRBV27 and TRBJ1-2; D possibly corresponds to TRBD1 (5 bases). V lost 8 bases to trimming and J lost 4 bases, with 11 bases between them. Germline V gene lookup returns CDR1 MNHEY and CDR2 SMNVEV (reference sequence). The CDR3 contains 12 residues.

The rearrangement links TRBV6-1 to TRBJ2-3, with 11 bases identical to TRBD2. V gave up 2 bases and J gave up 1 base; unmatched junction bases: 5. The CDR3 is made up of 17 amino acids. Germline CDR1 reads MNHNS; CDR2 reads SASEGT. The CDR3 DNA reads as TGTGCCAGCAGTGAACGCCGGACTAGCGGGCGCACAGATACGCAGTATTTT. Translating it yields CASSERRTSGRTDTQYF.

This clone was recorded once. As DNA, the CDR3 is TGTGCCAGCAGCCGGACTAGCGCGAACACCGGGGAGCTGTTTTTT. It specifies CASSRTSANTGELFF. J is TRBJ2-2 and V is TRBV9; 9 bases match TRBD2. V shed 4 bases, J shed 0 bases, and the junction held 1 base outside the gene matches. Per the germline V gene, CDR1 is SGDLS and CDR2 is YYNGEE. This CDR3 spans 15 amino acids.